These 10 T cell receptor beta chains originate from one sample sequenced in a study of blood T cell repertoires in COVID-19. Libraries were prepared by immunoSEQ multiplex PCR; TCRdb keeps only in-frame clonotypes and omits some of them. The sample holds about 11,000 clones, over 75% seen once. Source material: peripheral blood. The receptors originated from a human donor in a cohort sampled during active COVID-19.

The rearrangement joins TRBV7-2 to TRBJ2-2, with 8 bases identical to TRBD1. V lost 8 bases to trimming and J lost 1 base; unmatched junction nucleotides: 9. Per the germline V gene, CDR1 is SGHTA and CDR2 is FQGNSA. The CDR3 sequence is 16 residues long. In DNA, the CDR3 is TGTGCCAGCTACTTGTCCGGGACAGGGAACACCGGGGAGCTGTTTTTT. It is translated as CASYLSGTGNTGELFF.

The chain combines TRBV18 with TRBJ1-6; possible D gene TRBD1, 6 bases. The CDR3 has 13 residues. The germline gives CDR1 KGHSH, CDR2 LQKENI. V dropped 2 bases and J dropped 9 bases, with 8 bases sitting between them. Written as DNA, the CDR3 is TGTGCCAGCTCACCAACAGGGTTTTCACCCCTCCACTTT. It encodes CASSPTGFSPLHF.

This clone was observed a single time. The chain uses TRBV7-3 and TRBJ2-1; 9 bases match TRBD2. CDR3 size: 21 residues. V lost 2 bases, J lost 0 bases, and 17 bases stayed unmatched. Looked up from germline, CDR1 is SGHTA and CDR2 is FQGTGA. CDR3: CASSLPAGGNPSHSSYNEQFF. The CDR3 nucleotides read TGTGCCAGCAGCTTACCAGCGGGAGGAAACCCCAGCCACAGCTCCTACAATGAGCAGTTCTTC.

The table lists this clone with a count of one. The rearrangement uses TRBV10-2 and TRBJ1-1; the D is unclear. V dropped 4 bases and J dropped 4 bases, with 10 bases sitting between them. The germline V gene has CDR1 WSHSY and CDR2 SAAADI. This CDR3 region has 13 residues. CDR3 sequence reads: CASSGIGSTEAFF. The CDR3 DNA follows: TGCGCCAGCAGTGGAATAGGGAGCACTGAAGCTTTCTTT.

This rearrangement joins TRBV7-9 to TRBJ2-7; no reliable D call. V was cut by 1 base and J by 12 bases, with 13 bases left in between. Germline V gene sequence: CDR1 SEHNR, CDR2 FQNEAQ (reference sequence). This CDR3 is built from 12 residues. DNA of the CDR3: TGTGCCAGCAGCTTAGAAGGCCATCGAGGGTACTTC. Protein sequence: CASSLEGHRGYF.

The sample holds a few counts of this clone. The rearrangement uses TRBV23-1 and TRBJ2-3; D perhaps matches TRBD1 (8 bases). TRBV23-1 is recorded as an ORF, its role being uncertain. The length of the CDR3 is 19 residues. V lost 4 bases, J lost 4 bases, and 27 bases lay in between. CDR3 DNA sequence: TGCGCCAGCAGTCTTGGACAGGGTCTGCGGGAGAGGGAACCAGATACGCAGTATTTT. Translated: CASSLGQGLREREPDTQYF.

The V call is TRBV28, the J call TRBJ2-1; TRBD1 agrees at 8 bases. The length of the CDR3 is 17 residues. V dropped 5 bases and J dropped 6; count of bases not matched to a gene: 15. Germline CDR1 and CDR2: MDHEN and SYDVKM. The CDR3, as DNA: TGTGCCAGCAGTCCCCACCCGACAGGGGTGGGGGTCAATGAGCAGTTCTTC. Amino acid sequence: CASSPHPTGVGVNEQFF.

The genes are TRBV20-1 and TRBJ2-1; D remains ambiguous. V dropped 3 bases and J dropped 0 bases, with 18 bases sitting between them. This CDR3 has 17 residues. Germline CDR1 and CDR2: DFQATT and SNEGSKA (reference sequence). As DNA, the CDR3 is TGCAGTGCTAGTGGTCCCCTTGTCGCGGACTCCTACAATGAGCAGTTCTTC. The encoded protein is CSASGPLVADSYNEQFF.

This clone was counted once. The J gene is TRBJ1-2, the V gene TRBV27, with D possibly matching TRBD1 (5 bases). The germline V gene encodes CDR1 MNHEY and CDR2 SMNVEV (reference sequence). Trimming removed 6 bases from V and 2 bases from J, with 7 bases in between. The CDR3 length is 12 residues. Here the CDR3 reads CASRDINYGYTF. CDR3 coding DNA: TGTGCCAGCAGGGACATCAACTATGGCTACACCTTC.

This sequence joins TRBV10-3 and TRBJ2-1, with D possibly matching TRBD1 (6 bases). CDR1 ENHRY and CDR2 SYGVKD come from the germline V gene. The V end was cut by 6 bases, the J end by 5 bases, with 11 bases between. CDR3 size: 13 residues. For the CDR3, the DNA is TGTGCCATCAGCCGGGACAAAAACAATGAGCAGTTCTTC. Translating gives CAISRDKNNEQFF.